The T cell receptor (beta chain) described here comes from a study of T cell clonotyping in hematopoietic cell transplantation (dated by TCRdb to the early 2020s). In terms of the full investigation: A total of 110 to 150 blood samples were collected in the study from 35 to 45 consecutive transplant recipients and their related donors. Patients were recruited between September 2015 and 2017 and followed until September 2020 or death. Summary of the overall study and its limitations: Sample size was limited, and cells were not sorted, so CD4 and CD8 repertoire contributions could not be separated. A decrease in recipient TCR diversity was observed after transplant, and a progressive increase in pathologically expanded clonotypes was seen from day 30 to day 180. Just a small fraction of recipient repertoires overlapped with donor repertoires, and more than 95% appeared de novo at the given depth. Inverse Simpson Index values from donors and from recipients before transplant predicted broader TCR repertoire diversity after transplant.

The immunoSEQ assay, a bias-controlled multiplex PCR with V- and J-specific primers, was used to amplify TCR beta CDR3 regions from genomic DNA. In a second PCR step, a proprietary barcode and Illumina adapter sequences were attached to the CDR3 amplicons. An Illumina MiSeq instrument was used to sequence the CDR3 libraries. On the authors' methods: Export and quality control were done with immunoSEQ Analyzer 3.0, while downstream analyses used R Bioconductor and Immunarch. Only productive rearrangements in the normalized downsampled data set went into calculating the repertoire metrics. Pathologically expanded clonotypes were defined as those larger than 5 templates in the normalized cohort. The Inverse Simpson Index was used to measure repertoire diversity. To capture all clonotypes, CMV-specificity analyses were performed on the non-normalized data set. TCRdb provides this immuneACCESS table in a form limited to in-frame rearrangements. Some clones are lacking; in checked studies, under half of them reflect an unresolved V gene, and why the rest are absent is not known. For V, J and clone size, that table is used; D and trimming come from the DNA. In this sample the table shows approximately 17,000 clones, roughly nine tenths of which occur a single time. The ten largest make up 2.7% of the sample.

Of note for this clone: What this receptor recognizes is not known. Base qualities are missing; no much larger clone stands one base away.

Blood samples for TCR beta sequencing were provided by related transplant donors. Nuclei Lysis Solution was used to extract genomic DNA from fresh or cryopreserved unfractionated peripheral blood mononuclear cells. Trimming leaves V shorter by 8 bases and J shorter by 2 bases, with the junction holding 1 base beyond the gene matches. Reading from cysteine to phenylalanine, the CDR3 counts 13 amino acids. Left in the record is the CDR3 DNA by itself, 39 bases read in frame from the first base. CDR1 LNHDA and CDR2 SQIVND are derived from the germline V gene (reference sequence). Recombination connected TRBV19 to TRBJ1-3, and 9 bases in between align with TRBD1. The sequenced sample consisted of peripheral blood mononuclear cells. This receptor was identified in a man aged 45-65 years in good health. Some clones in this sample may be carry-over from other donors' samples. The CDR3 amino acid sequence is: CASGQGTGNTIYF. The nucleotide sequence reads as follows: TGTGCCAGTGGACAGGGGACTGGAAACACCATATATTTT.